A selection of T cell receptor beta chains follows, all from one sample in a study of early T cells in non-severe SARS-CoV-2 infection. MiXCR, run by TCRdb on the 5' RACE reads, gives a single entry per CDR3 protein. This sample carries around 82,000 distinct CDR3 sequences, approximately 10% of them seen once, and the ten largest clones take around 4.7%. The sample comprised whole blood. The receptors stem from an adult who was a healthcare worker with PCR-confirmed SARS-CoV-2 infection or an uninfected control (not recorded which). Each CDR3 is given with its conserved first and last residue.

v_call,j_call,cdr3_aa
TRBV7-9,TRBJ2-3,CASSLAAAGGLVDTQYF
TRBV29-1,TRBJ1-2,CSVERGQGVDGYTF
TRBV20-1,TRBJ2-1,CSARDSAGGLNEQFF
TRBV12-3/TRBV12-4,TRBJ1-2,CASRHRRREVGYTF
TRBV5-6,TRBJ2-1,CASSSLAGGRNEQFF
TRBV10-3,TRBJ1-3,CAISESGDTIYF
TRBV5-1,TRBJ1-1,CASSTDGAGEAFF
TRBV12-3/TRBV12-4,TRBJ1-6,CASMGHNSPLHF
TRBV29-1,TRBJ2-5,CSVEGGGETQYF
TRBV7-6,TRBJ2-7,CASSLESEANYEQYF
TRBV11-2,TRBJ2-4,CASSWDWKNIQYF
TRBV5-1,TRBJ1-2,CASSLESFGYTF
TRBV25-1,TRBJ2-7,CASRGSGGTYEQYF
TRBV6-5,TRBJ1-6,CASRRQGRNSPLHF
TRBV11-3,TRBJ2-1,CASSSTTPQGGSYNEQFF